This T cell receptor (beta chain) was documented in a study of tumor-infiltrating lymphocytes in primary liver carcinoma. Study results and caveats: A significantly higher top-250-clone fraction was found in tumors than in blood (p = 0.039).

Points on this clonotype: Its antigen is not known. With a much larger clone just one base away, this may be a read error.

Germline CDR1 is MNHNS and CDR2 is SASEGT. The CDR3 is 17 amino acids. J lost 1 base, V lost 8 bases, and 14 bases had no gene match. A constant-region primer served to make TCR beta cDNA from around 540 ng total RNA. What produced the TCR beta libraries was three nested multiplex PCR rounds using slightly modified ARM-PCR. With TRBV1-TRBV30 forward primers and a C-beta reverse primer, the first two PCR rounds were run for around 10 cycles each. TCRdb reprocessed the multiplex PCR reads with MiXCR, giving one entry per CDR3 protein. The data show 150,000 to 200,000 distinct CDR3 sequences, around four fifths seen once. Scientists recovered RNA and DNA together from approximately 20-30 mg of unsorted bulk tissue.

The receptor comes from a man aged 35 to 55 with primary liver carcinoma and hepatitis B virus infection. The specimen was tumor tissue from primary liver carcinoma. V usage is TRBV6-1 and J usage is TRBJ2-1, with TRBD2 matching over 7 bases. The CDR3 DNA is TGTGCCAGCGGTGGCAGAGGAGCGGGATCGTCCTACAATGAGCAGTTCTTC. Protein product: CASGGRGAGSSYNEQFF.